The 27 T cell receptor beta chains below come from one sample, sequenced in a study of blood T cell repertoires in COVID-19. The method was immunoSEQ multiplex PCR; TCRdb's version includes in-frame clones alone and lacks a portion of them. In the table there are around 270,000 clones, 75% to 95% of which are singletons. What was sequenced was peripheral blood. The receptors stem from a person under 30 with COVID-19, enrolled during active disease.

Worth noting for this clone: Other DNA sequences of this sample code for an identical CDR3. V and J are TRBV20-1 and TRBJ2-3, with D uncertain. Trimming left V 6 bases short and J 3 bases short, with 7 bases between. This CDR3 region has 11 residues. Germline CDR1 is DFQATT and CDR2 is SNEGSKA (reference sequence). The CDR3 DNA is TGCAGTGCGACCGGGACAGATACGCAGTATTTT. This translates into CSATGTDTQYF.

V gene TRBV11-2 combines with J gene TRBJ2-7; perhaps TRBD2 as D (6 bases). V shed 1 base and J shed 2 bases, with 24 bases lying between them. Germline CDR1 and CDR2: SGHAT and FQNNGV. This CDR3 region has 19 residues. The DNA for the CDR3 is TGTGCCAGCAGCTTAGTACGACGGTCGAGAGGGGAGGTAACCTACGAGCAGTACTTC. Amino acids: CASSLVRRSRGEVTYEQYF.

The DNA for the CDR3 is TGTGCCAGTAGTATCCTAGGGGGAGCTTCACCCCTCCACTTT. Protein product: CASSILGGASPLHF. V is TRBV19 and J is TRBJ1-6, with D perhaps matching TRBD1 (6 bases). Germline V gives CDR1 LNHDA, CDR2 SQIVND (reference sequence). The CDR3 totals 14 residues. V was trimmed by 3 bases and J by 9 bases, leaving 12 bases between them.

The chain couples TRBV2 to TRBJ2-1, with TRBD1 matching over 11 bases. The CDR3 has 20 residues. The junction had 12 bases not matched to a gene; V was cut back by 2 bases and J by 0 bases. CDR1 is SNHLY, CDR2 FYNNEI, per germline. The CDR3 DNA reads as TGTGCCAGCAGTGAACGTTTGGGACAGGGGGGATTCAGCTCCTACAATGAGCAGTTCTTC. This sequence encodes CASSERLGQGGFSSYNEQFF. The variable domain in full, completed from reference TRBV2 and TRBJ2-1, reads EPEVTQTPSHQVTQMGQEVILRCVPISNHLYFYWYRQILGQKVEFLVSFYNNEISEKSEIFDDQFSVERPDGSNFTLKIRSTKLEDSAMYFCASSERLGQGGFSSYNEQFFGPGTRLTVL.

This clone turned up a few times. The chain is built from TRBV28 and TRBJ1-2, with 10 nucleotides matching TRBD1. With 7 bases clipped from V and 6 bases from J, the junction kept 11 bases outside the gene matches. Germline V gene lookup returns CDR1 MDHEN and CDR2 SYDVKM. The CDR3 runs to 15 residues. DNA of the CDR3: TGTGCCAGCACCCTGATTCCGGACAGGGGGGATGGCTACACCTTC. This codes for CASTLIPDRGDGYTF.

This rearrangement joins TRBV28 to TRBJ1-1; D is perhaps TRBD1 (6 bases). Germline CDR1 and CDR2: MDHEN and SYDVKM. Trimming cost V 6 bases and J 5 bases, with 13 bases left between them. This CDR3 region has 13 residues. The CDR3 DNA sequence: TGTGCCAGCAGCCAGACACAGGGAACTGAAGCTTTCTTT. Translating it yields CASSQTQGTEAFF.

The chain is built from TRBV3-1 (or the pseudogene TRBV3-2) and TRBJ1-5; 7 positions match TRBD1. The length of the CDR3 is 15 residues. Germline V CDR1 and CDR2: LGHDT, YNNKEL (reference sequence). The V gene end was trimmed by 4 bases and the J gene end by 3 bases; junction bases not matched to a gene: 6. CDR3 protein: CASSRQGQSNQPQHF. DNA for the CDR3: TGTGCCAGCAGCCGACAGGGACAGTCCAATCAGCCCCAGCATTTT.

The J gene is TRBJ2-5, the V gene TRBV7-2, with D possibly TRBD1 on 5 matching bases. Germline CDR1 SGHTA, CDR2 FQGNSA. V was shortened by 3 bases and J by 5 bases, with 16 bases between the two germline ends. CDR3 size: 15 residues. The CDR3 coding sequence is TGTGCCAGCAGCTTGGGGCGGACGCCAGGGGAGACCCAGTACTTC. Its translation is CASSLGRTPGETQYF.

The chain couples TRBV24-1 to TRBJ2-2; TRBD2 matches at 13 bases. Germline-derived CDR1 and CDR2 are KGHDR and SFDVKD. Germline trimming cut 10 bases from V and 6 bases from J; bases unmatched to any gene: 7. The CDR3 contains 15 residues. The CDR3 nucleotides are TGTGCCACAGCGCCGGGACTAGCGGGATCCGGGGAGCTGTTTTTT. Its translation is CATAPGLAGSGELFF.

The CDR3 region is CASSQETGDNEQFF. The CDR3 nucleotides are TGTGCCAGCTCACAGGAAACAGGGGACAATGAGCAGTTCTTC. The gene calls are TRBV18 and TRBJ2-1; 7 nucleotides match TRBD1. V shed 4 bases, J shed 5 bases, and the junction held 5 bases outside the gene matches. The CDR3 totals 14 residues. Germline V CDR1 and CDR2: KGHSH, LQKENI.

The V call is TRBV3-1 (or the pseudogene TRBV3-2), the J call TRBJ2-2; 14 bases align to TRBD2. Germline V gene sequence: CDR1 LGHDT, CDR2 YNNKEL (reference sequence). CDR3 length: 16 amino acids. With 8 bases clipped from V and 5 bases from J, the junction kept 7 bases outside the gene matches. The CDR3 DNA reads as TGTGCCAGCTCCCGGGGACTAGCGGGAGTTACCGGGGAGCTGTTTTTT. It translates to CASSRGLAGVTGELFF.

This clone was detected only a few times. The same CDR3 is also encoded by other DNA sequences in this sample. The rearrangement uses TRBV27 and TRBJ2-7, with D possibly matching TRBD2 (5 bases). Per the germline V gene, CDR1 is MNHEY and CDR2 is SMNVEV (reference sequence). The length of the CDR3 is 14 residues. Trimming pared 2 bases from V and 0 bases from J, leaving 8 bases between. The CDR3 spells CASSLAGSSYEQYF. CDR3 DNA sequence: TGTGCCAGCAGTTTAGCGGGCTCCTCCTACGAGCAGTACTTC.

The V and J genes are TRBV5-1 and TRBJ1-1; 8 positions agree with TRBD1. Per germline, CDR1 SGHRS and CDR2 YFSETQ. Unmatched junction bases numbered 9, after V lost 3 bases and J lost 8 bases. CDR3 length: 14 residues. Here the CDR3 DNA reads TGCGCCAGCAGCTCACTGACAGGGGACGCCGAAGCTTTCTTT. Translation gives CASSSLTGDAEAFF.

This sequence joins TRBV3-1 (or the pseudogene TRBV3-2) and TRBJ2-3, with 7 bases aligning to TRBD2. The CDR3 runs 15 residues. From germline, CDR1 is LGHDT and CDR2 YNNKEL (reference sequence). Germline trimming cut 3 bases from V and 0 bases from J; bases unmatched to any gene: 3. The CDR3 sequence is CASSQGLHSTDTQYF. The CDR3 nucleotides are TGTGCCAGCAGCCAGGGACTACATAGCACAGATACGCAGTATTTT.

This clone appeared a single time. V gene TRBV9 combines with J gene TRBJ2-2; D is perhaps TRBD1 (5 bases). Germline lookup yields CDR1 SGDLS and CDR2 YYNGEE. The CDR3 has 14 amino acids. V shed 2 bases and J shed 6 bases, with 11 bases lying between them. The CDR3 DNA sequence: TGTGCCAGCAGCGTCCCAGGGATGTCCGGGGAGCTGTTTTTT. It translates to CASSVPGMSGELFF.

CDR3 DNA: TGTGCCAGCACCAGGACAGGGTGGGTTCCAGAGACCCAGTACTTC. Amino acid sequence: CASTRTGWVPETQYF. The chain recombines TRBV6-6 with TRBJ2-5; 8 bases agree with TRBD1. The CDR3 extends over 15 amino acids. Unmatched junction bases numbered 11, after V lost 7 bases and J lost 4 bases. Looked up from germline, CDR1 is MNHNY and CDR2 is SVGAGI (reference sequence).

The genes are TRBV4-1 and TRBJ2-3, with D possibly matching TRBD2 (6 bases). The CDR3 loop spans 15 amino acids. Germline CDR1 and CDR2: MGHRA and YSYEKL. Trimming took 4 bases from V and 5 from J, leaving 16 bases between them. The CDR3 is CASSRLGGIKDTQYF. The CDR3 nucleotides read TGCGCCAGCAGCCGGCTTGGCGGGATTAAAGATACGCAGTATTTT.

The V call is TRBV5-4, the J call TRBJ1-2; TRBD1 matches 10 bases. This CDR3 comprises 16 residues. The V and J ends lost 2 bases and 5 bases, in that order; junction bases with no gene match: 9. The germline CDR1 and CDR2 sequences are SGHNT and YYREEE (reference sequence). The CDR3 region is CASSLPGTGDQYGYTF. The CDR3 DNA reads TGTGCCAGCAGCTTACCCGGGACAGGGGATCAGTATGGCTACACCTTC.

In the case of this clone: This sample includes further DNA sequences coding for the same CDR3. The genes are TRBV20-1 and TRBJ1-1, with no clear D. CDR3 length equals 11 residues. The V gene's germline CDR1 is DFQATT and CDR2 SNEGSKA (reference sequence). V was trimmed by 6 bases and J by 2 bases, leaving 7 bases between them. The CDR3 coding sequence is TGCAGTGCCCCCTTAAACACTGAAGCTTTCTTT. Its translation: CSAPLNTEAFF.

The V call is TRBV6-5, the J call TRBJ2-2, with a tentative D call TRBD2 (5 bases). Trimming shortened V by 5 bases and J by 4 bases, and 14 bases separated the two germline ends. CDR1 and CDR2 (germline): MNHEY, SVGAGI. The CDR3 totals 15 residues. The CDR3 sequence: CASSPGSPGTGELFF. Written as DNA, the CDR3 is TGTGCCAGCAGTCCGGGAAGCCCTGGCACCGGGGAGCTGTTTTTT.

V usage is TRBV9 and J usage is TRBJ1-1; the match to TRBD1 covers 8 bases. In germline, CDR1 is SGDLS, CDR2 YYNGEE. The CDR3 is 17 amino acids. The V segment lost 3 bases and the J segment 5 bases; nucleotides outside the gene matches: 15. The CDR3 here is CASSAPITGQEGTEAFF. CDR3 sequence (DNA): TGTGCCAGCAGCGCACCAATAACGGGACAGGAGGGGACTGAAGCTTTCTTT.

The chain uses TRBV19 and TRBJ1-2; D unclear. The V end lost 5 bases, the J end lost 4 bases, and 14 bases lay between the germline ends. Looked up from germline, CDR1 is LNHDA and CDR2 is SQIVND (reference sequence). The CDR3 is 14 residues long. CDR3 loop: CASSPSTSSYGYTF. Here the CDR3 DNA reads TGTGCCAGTAGTCCCTCGACAAGTAGCTATGGCTACACCTTC.

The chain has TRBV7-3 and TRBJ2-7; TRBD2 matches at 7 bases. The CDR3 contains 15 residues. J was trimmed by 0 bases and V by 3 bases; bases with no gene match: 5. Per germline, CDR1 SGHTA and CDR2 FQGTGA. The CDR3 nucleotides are TGTGCCAGCAGCTTCGGGGGGAGCGTCTCCTACGAGCAGTACTTC. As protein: CASSFGGSVSYEQYF. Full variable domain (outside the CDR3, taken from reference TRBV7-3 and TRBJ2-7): GAGVSQTPSNKVTEKGKYVELRCDPISGHTALYWYRQSLGQGPEFLIYFQGTGAADDSGLPNDRFFAVRPEGSVSTLKIQRTERGDSAVYLCASSFGGSVSYEQYFGPGTRLTVT.

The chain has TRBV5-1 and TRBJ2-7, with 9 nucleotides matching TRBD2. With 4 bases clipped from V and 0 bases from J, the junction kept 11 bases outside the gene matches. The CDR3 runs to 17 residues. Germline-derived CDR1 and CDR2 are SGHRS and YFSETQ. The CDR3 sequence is CASSDAGISGSSYEQYF. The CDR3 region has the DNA TGCGCCAGCAGCGATGCAGGGATTAGCGGGAGCTCCTACGAGCAGTACTTC.

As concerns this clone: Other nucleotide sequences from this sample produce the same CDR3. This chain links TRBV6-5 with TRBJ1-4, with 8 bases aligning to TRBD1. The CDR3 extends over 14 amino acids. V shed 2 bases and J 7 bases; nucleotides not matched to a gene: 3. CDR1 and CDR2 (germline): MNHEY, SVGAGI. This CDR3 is CASSYDRGGEKLFF. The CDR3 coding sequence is TGTGCCAGCAGTTACGACAGGGGAGGTGAAAAACTGTTTTTT.

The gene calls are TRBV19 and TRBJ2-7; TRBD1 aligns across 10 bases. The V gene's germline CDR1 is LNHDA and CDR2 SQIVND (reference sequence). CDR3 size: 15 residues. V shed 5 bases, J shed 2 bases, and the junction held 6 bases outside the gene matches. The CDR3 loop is CASSSGTGVPYEQYF. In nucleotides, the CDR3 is TGTGCCAGTAGTTCCGGGACAGGGGTGCCCTACGAGCAGTACTTC.

This chain's CDR3 is CASSTDGQNRGTQYF. In nucleotides, the CDR3 is TGCGCCAGCAGCACAGATGGACAAAACCGAGGGACCCAGTACTTC. The rearrangement joins TRBV5-1 to TRBJ2-5; tentative D call: TRBD1 (5 bases). CDR1 is SGHRS, CDR2 YFSETQ, per germline. The V gene lost 4 bases and the J gene lost 7 bases, with 20 bases spanning the gap. The CDR3 sequence is 15 residues long. The whole variable domain, filled in from reference TRBV5-1 and TRBJ2-5, reads KAGVTQTPRYLIKTRGQQVTLSCSPISGHRSVSWYQQTPGQGLQFLFEYFSETQRNKGNFPGRFSGRQFSNSRSEMNVSTLELGDSALYLCASSTDGQNRGTQYFGPGTRLLVL.